This entry concerns a single TCR beta chain. The antigen is undetermined. The record originates from a study of shared clonotypes between healthy human individuals. Study-wide results and caveats: Among several donors, approximately 5% of naive CD4 clonotypes were found in common.

This CDR3 is built from 14 residues. Germline CDR1 MNHEY, CDR2 SMNVEV (reference sequence). Trimming cost V 2 bases and J 7 bases, with 14 bases left between them. Terminally differentiated effector memory CD45RA+ cells were excluded from the naive CD8 cells, which were CD45RO-negative and positively selected for CCR7. Method: immunoSEQ multiplex PCR; TCRdb's copy keeps in-frame clones and lacks some. The data show around 2.1 million clones, 85% to 95% seen once. The gene calls are TRBV27 and TRBJ2-5, with D perhaps matching TRBD1 or TRBD2 (5 bases each). Sequenced sample: naive CD8+ T cells from PBMCs. This clonotype was obtained from a man aged 18 to 35 in good health. Some clones in this sample may be carry-over from other donors' samples. The CDR3, as DNA: TGTGCCAGCAGTTTAGTCGGGGCCCGGGCGACCCAGTACTTC. Its protein is CASSLVGARATQYF.